The T cell receptor beta chain under discussion was sequenced for a study of T cells in Graves' hyperthyroidism and ophthalmopathy. The study's findings and limits: Before onset, ophthalmopathy was predicted by the model a median roughly 6.4 months earlier. In the blood, most expanded thyroid clonotypes above 0.001 appeared as well.

Germline-derived CDR1 and CDR2 are SGHTA and FQGNSA. V was clipped by 2 bases and J by 3 bases, with 11 bases between them. The CDR3 has 15 amino acids. Stable disease denoted Graves' hyperthyroidism without ophthalmopathy progression within 18 months. This clonotype was counted a few times. Its antigen is as yet unknown. Amplified TCR beta CDR3 regions came from RNA transcripts. Researchers ran a first-round RT-PCR on the TCR CDR3 using the HTBI primer set. TCRdb analysed the multiplex PCR reads with MiXCR anew, one entry per CDR3 protein. The sample shows approximately 530,000 distinct CDR3 sequences, approximately 15% of them seen only once.

The V and J genes are TRBV7-2 and TRBJ1-5; D unclear. The source of this sequence is a woman aged 18-30 years with Graves' hyperthyroidism. Sequenced: blood. DNA for the CDR3: TGTGCCAGCAGCTTAAATTGGGAATCCAATCAGCCCCAGCATTTT. Translating gives CASSLNWESNQPQHF.